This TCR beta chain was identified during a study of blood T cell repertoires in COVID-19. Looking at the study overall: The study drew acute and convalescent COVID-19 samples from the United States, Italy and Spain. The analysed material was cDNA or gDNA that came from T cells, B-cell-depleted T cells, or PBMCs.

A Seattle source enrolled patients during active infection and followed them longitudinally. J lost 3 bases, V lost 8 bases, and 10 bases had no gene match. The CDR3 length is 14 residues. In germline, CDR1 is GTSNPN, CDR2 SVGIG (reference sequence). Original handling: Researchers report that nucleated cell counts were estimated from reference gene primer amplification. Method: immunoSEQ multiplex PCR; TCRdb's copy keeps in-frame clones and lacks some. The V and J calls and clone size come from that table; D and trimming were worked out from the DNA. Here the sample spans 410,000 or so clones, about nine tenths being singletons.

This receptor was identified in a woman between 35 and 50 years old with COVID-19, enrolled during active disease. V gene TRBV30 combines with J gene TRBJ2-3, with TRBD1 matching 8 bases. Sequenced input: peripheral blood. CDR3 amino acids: CATRDRQITDTQYF. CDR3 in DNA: TGTGCCACAAGGGACAGGCAAATAACAGATACGCAGTATTTT. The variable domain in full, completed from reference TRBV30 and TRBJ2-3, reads SQTIHQWPATLVQPVGSPLSLECTVEGTSNPNLYWYRQAAGRGLQLLFYSVGIGQISSEVPQNLSASRPQDRQFILSSKKLLLSDSGFYLCATRDRQITDTQYFGPGTRLTVL.